This TCR beta chain was sequenced during a study of OX40 agonist ivuxolimab in advanced cancers. Study-wide context: Ivuxolimab was a fully human IgG2 agonistic monoclonal antibody targeting the costimulatory receptor OX40 (CD134). Intravenous ivuxolimab was administered to patients every 2 weeks at six dose levels: 0.01, 0.1, 0.3, 1.5, 3 and 10 mg/kg. Of the 50 or so patients in dose escalation, 19 had hepatocellular carcinoma, some 15 had melanoma, 9 had renal cell carcinoma and 9 had head and neck cancer. In the dose-escalation cohort, 82.7% of patients were male, and the mean age was roughly 60 years, with a range of about 23 to 80. Patients were allowed to have had prior anti-PD-1, anti-PD-L1 or anti-CTLA-4 therapy, and 40% to 45% of the dose-escalation patients had previously received checkpoint inhibitors. Three dose-escalation patients achieved partial responses, one with hepatocellular carcinoma and two with cutaneous melanoma. The purpose of peripheral TCRbeta sequencing was to test whether ivuxolimab changed TCR sequence diversity and led to clonal T-cell expansion. The paper covers the monotherapy dose-escalation part of the phase I ivuxolimab trial, which included N ≈ 50 patients.

To sequence the TCRbeta CDR3 region, genomic DNA was isolated from the sorted cells. The immunoSEQ Assay was used to sequence the TCRbeta CDR3 regions. In TCRdb, the immuneACCESS table is reduced to in-frame sequences with V and J assigned. These tables do not hold every clone; where another copy was compared, an unresolved V gene accounts for under half, and the others remain unexplained. The sample has roughly 71,000 clones on record, 85% of them singletons. The ten largest account for 0.83% of the sample. The trial excluded patients who had a history of autoimmune disease or were on systemic immunosuppression. Peripheral blood for TCR sequencing was collected from all dose cohorts at baseline, on cycle 4 day 1, and on cycle 7 day 1. The samples were drawn from a first-in-human, open-label, multicenter phase I dose-escalation trial of ivuxolimab. Adults with locally advanced or metastatic melanoma, renal cell, hepatocellular, or head and neck squamous cell carcinoma were enrolled in the trial. Before TCR sequencing, CD4+ and CD8+ T cells were separately sorted from peripheral blood.

CDR3 length: 13 amino acids, cysteine to phenylalanine. This entry keeps only the CDR3 DNA: 39 bases, framed from base 1. According to the germline V gene, CDR1 reads MDHEN and CDR2 reads SYDVKM. V loses 3 bases of germline sequence and J loses 6 bases, and the interval between the two ends is 12 bases. Findings and caveats that apply to the study as a whole: Low levels of normalized T-cell clonal expansion were also shown by some nonresponding patients. In the 0.1-3.0 mg/kg groups, partial responders were among the patients with the lowest normalized peripheral clonal expansion, particularly in CD8+ T cells. At doses of 0.1 to 3.0 mg/kg, clonal expansion of both CD4+ and CD8+ blood T cells was observed from baseline to week 6. The antigen specificity of the clonally expanded peripheral T cells was not determined. After ivuxolimab, more expanded clones were found on average in CD8+ T cells than in CD4+ T cells.

In this sample, this clone turned up once. Its antigen is unknown. No much larger clone exists at a distance of one base, and base qualities are not known. Sequenced here: CD4+ or CD8+ T cells sorted from blood, sampled in a trial of the OX40 agonist ivuxolimab. The TCR was taken from an adult with an advanced solid tumor such as melanoma, head and neck, liver or kidney cancer. The chain links TRBV28 with TRBJ2-7, with no confidently assigned D gene. The DNA is TGTGCCAGCAGTTTGGGCCGATCTACCGAGCAGTACTTC. This sequence encodes CASSLGRSTEQYF.